In this sample, the clone carrying this T cell receptor (beta chain) turned up many times. Its cognate antigen is unknown. The data belong to a study of CD8 T cells in ankylosing spondylitis. TCRdb reanalysed the 5' RACE reads using MiXCR and keeps one entry per CDR3 protein. This table holds around 160,000 distinct CDR3 sequences, around a tenth found once. Germline loops: CDR1 SGHRS, CDR2 YFSETQ. Trimming pared 3 bases from V and 2 bases from J, leaving 14 bases between. This CDR3 contains 16 residues. Broader study findings: As for the disease-linked clones, they showed a CD8+ phenotype and occurred at relatively low frequencies in peripheral blood. Reported data indicate significant enrichment of disease-linked clones within matched ankylosing spondylitis synovial fluid.

The sequence was collected from a male donor with ankylosing spondylitis or in good health (not recorded which). V gene TRBV5-1 combines with J gene TRBJ2-2; D possibly uses TRBD1 or TRBD2 (6 bases each). What was sequenced was blood, either unsorted or a sorted T cell fraction (not recorded which). CDR3 residues: CASSYGGQLNTGELFF. The CDR3 DNA follows: TGCGCCAGCAGCTATGGGGGGCAGCTAAACACCGGGGAGCTGTTTTTT.